This T cell receptor beta chain comes out of a study of vaccination and CD4 T cells after COVID-19. Documented treatment: roughly 11-day PBMC culture with coronavirus spike peptide pools or control peptides (ViraFEST assay). Germline V lookup: CDR1 MRHNA, CDR2 SNTAGT. The V gene lost 6 bases and the J gene lost 6 bases, with 18 bases spanning the gap. The CDR3 loop spans 14 amino acids. This clonotype was found a few times. The antigen remains unidentified. Once obtained from cultured CD4+ T cells, the DNA was sequenced using the Oncomine TCR Beta short-read assay. TCRdb re-called the PCR reads through MiXCR, storing one row per CDR3 protein. The sample holds 15,000 to 20,000 distinct CDR3 sequences, roughly 54% seen once.

The sequence came from a human donor who had recovered from COVID-19. J is TRBJ2-7 and V is TRBV6-4; D is possibly TRBD1 or TRBD2 (5 bases each). The sequenced material came from CD4+ T cells from blood, cultured in vitro. In nucleotides, the CDR3 is TGTGCCAGCAGGAGGGGCAGGGACCACCCCGAGCAGTACTTC. It codes for CASRRGRDHPEQYF.